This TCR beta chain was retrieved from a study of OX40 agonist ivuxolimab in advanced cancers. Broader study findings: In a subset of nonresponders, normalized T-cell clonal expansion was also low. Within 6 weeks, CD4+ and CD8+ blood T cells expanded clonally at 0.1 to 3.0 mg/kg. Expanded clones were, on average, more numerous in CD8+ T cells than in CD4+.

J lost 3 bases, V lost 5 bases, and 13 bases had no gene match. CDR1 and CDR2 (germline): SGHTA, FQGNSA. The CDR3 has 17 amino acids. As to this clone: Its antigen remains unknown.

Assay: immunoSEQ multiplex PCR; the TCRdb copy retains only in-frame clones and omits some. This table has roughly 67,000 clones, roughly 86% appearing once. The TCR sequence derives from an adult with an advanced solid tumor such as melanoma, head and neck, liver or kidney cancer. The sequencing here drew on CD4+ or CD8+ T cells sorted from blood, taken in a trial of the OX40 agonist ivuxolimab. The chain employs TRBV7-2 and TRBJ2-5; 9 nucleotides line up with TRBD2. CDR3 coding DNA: TGTGCCAGCAGCCCCCCCCTGAGCGGGAGGAAGAAAGAGACCCAGTACTTC. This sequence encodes CASSPPLSGRKKETQYF.